This entry lists 10 T cell receptor beta chains sequenced from one sample in a study of early T cells in non-severe SARS-CoV-2 infection. TCRdb independently ran MiXCR on the 5' RACE reads; one entry per CDR3 protein. The table records roughly 64,000 distinct CDR3 sequences, more than 7% of them present only once. The sample here was whole blood, taken at baseline. The receptors come from an adult who was a healthcare worker with PCR-confirmed SARS-CoV-2 infection or an uninfected control (not recorded which).

This clonotype came up a few times. This chain links TRBV6-2 or TRBV6-3 with TRBJ2-7; 9 bases fit TRBD1. CDR3 length equals 16 residues. Unmatched junction bases numbered 13, after V lost 5 bases and J lost 5 bases. Germline V gene sequence: CDR1 MNHEY, CDR2 SVGEGT. The CDR3 reads CASSQIPGQGFHEQYF. The CDR3 DNA reads TGTGCCAGCAGTCAGATCCCGGGACAGGGCTTCCACGAGCAGTACTTC.

This sequence joins TRBV20-1 and TRBJ2-7; 8 bases fit TRBD1. Germline V gene lookup returns CDR1 DFQATT and CDR2 SNEGSKA (reference sequence). The V gene end was trimmed by 5 bases and the J gene end by 6 bases; junction bases not matched to a gene: 15. This CDR3 has 15 amino acids. For the CDR3, the DNA is TGCAGTGCTGGACCTCGGACAGGGAGATTAGGCGAGCAGTACTTC. It yields the protein CSAGPRTGRLGEQYF.

This clonotype was observed many times. This chain links TRBV6-6 with TRBJ1-2; 9 nucleotides align to TRBD1. V was clipped by 5 bases and J by 14 bases; unmatched bases: 6. From germline, CDR1 is MNHNY and CDR2 SVGAGI (reference sequence). This CDR3 comprises 11 residues. The CDR3 nucleotides are TGTGCCAGCAGTCCACAGGGGGCTGGGACCTTC. It codes for CASSPQGAGTF.

This clonotype was recorded at least ten times. This rearrangement joins TRBV7-3 to TRBJ1-1; the match to TRBD1 covers 7 bases. CDR1 is SGHTA and CDR2 is FQGTGA in the germline V gene. The CDR3 loop spans 14 amino acids. Germline trimming cut 5 bases from V and 12 bases from J; bases unmatched to any gene: 15. The CDR3 nucleotides read TGTGCCAGCAGCGGAACTACAGGGGCCGGGAGGCCTTTCTTT. It codes for CASSGTTGAGRPFF.

This clonotype was seen ten or more times. V and J are TRBV7-3 and TRBJ2-7; D is perhaps TRBD1 (6 bases). The CDR3 contains 12 residues. CDR1 is SGHTA, CDR2 FQGTGA, per germline. V was cut by 5 bases and J by 6 bases, with 11 bases left in between. This chain's CDR3 is CASSATGSEQYF. In DNA, the CDR3 is TGTGCCAGCAGCGCCACAGGGTCCGAGCAGTACTTC.

The J gene is TRBJ2-1, the V gene TRBV20-1; D is undetermined. Germline V gene sequence: CDR1 DFQATT, CDR2 SNEGSKA (reference sequence). This CDR3 is built from 15 residues. Deletions cut 3 bases from V and 0 bases from J, with 12 bases between. Here the CDR3 DNA reads TGCAGTGCTAGTAGAAGAGGCAGCTCCTACAATGAGCAGTTCTTC. It yields the protein CSASRRGSSYNEQFF.

The sample holds many counts of this clonotype. The chain joins TRBV12-3 or TRBV12-4 to TRBJ2-7; 9 nucleotides line up with TRBD1. J lost 5 bases, V lost 0 bases, and 2 bases had no gene match. This CDR3 spans 14 amino acids. CDR3 loop: CASSLAGTGNEQYF. The CDR3, as DNA: TGTGCCAGCAGTTTAGCCGGGACAGGGAACGAGCAGTACTTC.

This clonotype was counted only a few times. CDR3 DNA sequence: TGCGCCAGCAGCCCCCATGCAGGGAATTACGAGCAGTACTTC. Translated: CASSPHAGNYEQYF. The rearrangement links TRBV5-1 to TRBJ2-7; tentative D call: TRBD1 (5 bases). The germline gives CDR1 SGHRS, CDR2 YFSETQ. The CDR3 is made up of 14 amino acids. The V and J ends lost 4 bases and 4 bases respectively, with 15 bases between them. Full variable domain (missing parts from reference TRBV5-1 and TRBJ2-7): KAGVTQTPRYLIKTRGQQVTLSCSPISGHRSVSWYQQTPGQGLQFLFEYFSETQRNKGNFPGRFSGRQFSNSRSEMNVSTLELGDSALYLCASSPHAGNYEQYFGPGTRLTVT.

This clonotype came up a few times. The chain links TRBV7-3 to TRBJ2-2, with 7 bases lining up with TRBD2. Germline lookup yields CDR1 SGHTA and CDR2 FQGTGA. CDR3 length: 14 residues. The junction had 4 bases not matched to a gene; V was cut back by 2 bases and J by 7 bases. For the CDR3, the DNA is TGTGCCAGCAGCTTAGCGGGAGCCTACGGGGAGCTGTTTTTT. This translates into CASSLAGAYGELFF.

The sample holds a few counts of this clonotype. The chain carries TRBV7-6 and TRBJ1-1; D is perhaps TRBD1 (5 bases). Trimming shortened V by 5 bases and J by 5 bases, and 15 bases separated the two germline ends. This CDR3 is 14 amino acids long. CDR1 and CDR2 from the germline V gene are SGHVS and FNYEAQ. The CDR3 region is CASSPGGRLTEAFF. CDR3 coding DNA: TGTGCCAGCAGCCCCGGGGGACGACTTACTGAAGCTTTCTTT.